Below are 10 T cell receptor beta chains sequenced from a single sample in a study of shared clonotypes between healthy human individuals (dated by TCRdb to 2020 to 2021). The receptor library was made with the immunoSEQ multiplex PCR assay. The table comes from immuneACCESS by way of TCRdb, which keeps in-frame sequences with V and J called. Part of the clones is missing from these tables; in studies checked, under half for an unresolved V gene and the rest for unknown reasons. The sample table shows 2 million to 2.5 million clones, and just over 90% are seen once. Over 1.5% of the sample goes to the ten largest clones. For the CD8 naive samples, CD45RO-negative cells were positively selected for CCR7, yielding a CD45RA+CCR7+ population from which TemRA cells were excluded. Sequenced sample: naive CD8+ T cells from PBMCs. Per the publication, the cell subset or site label means: CD45RA+CCR7+. These TCRs come from a man between 18 and 29 years old in good health. Some clones in this sample may be carry-over from other donors' samples.

The genes are TRBV7-2 and TRBJ2-1; D could derive from TRBD1 or TRBD2 (5 bases each). The V end lost 9 bases, the J end lost 1 base, and 16 bases lay between the germline ends. CDR1 and CDR2 (germline): SGHTA, FQGNSA. This CDR3 has 15 amino acids. The CDR3 coding sequence is TGTGCCAGTCGCTACCGGGACCTATCCTACAATGAGCAGTTCTTC. Translated: CASRYRDLSYNEQFF.

The rearrangement uses TRBV7-6 and TRBJ2-1, with a possible D match to TRBD2 (6 bases). The CDR3 extends over 17 amino acids. In germline, CDR1 is SGHVS, CDR2 FNYEAQ. V shed 0 bases and J shed 3 bases, with 15 bases lying between them. The CDR3 loop reads CASSLAAGGRFYNEQFF. DNA for the CDR3: TGTGCCAGCAGCTTAGCGGCGGGTGGGAGGTTCTACAATGAGCAGTTCTTC.

CDR3 in amino acids: CASSLGTDPSYEQYF. The CDR3 region has the DNA TGTGCCAGCAGCTTGGGGACAGATCCATCCTACGAGCAGTACTTC. V gene TRBV5-4 combines with J gene TRBJ2-7; tentative D call: TRBD1 (6 bases). Trimming took off 0 bases at V and 1 base at J, with 11 bases between the two ends. The CDR3 is 15 amino acids. Germline CDR1 and CDR2: SGHNT and YYREEE (reference sequence).

The rearrangement uses TRBV11-1 and TRBJ2-1, with a possible D match to TRBD2 (6 bases). The V gene's germline CDR1 is SGHAT and CDR2 FQDESV (reference sequence). The length of the CDR3 is 15 residues. The germline V and J ends were trimmed by 5 bases and 4 bases, with 15 bases remaining between them. CDR3 nucleotides: TGTGCCAGCAGCCCAGGCCCCCGGGGGTACAATGAGCAGTTCTTC. It encodes CASSPGPRGYNEQFF.

This clone was seen just once. This chain uses TRBV4-1 with TRBJ2-1; D could derive from TRBD1 or TRBD2 (5 bases each). With 4 bases removed from V and 8 bases from J, the gap between germline ends came to 12 bases. The CDR3 covers 13 residues. CDR1 is MGHRA and CDR2 is YSYEKL in the germline V gene. The CDR3 here is CASSRGLQDEQFF. CDR3 DNA: TGCGCCAGCAGCCGGGGGTTACAAGATGAGCAGTTCTTC.

This clone was observed a single time. The chain uses TRBV4-1 and TRBJ2-5; 7 bases fit TRBD1. In germline, CDR1 is MGHRA, CDR2 YSYEKL. The CDR3 extends over 14 amino acids. V lost 10 bases, J lost 5 bases, and 13 bases stayed unmatched. The CDR3 protein is CATHGQAMLETQYF. CDR3 in DNA: TGCGCCACGCATGGACAGGCTATGTTGGAGACCCAGTACTTC.

Regarding this clone: The same CDR3 also results from other DNA sequences found in this sample. The genes are TRBV28 and TRBJ1-2; D unresolved. V lost 2 bases to trimming and J lost 5 bases, with 9 bases between them. The CDR3 has 13 amino acids. In germline, CDR1 is MDHEN, CDR2 SYDVKM. The CDR3 sequence is CASSLTENYGYTF. As DNA, the CDR3 is TGTGCCAGCAGTTTAACTGAGAATTATGGCTACACCTTC.

The rearrangement links TRBV6-5 to TRBJ2-7, with 7 bases aligning to TRBD2. The V gene end was trimmed by 0 bases and the J gene end by 0 bases; junction bases not matched to a gene: 5. Per the germline V gene, CDR1 is MNHEY and CDR2 is SVGAGI. The CDR3 is made up of 16 amino acids. The chain's CDR3 is CASSYSWAGVSYEQYF. The CDR3 bases are TGTGCCAGCAGTTACTCTTGGGCGGGAGTCTCCTACGAGCAGTACTTC.

The chain is built from TRBV27 and TRBJ2-3; 7 bases map to TRBD2. Trimming removed 5 bases from V and 6 bases from J; junction bases left unmatched: 8. Germline CDR1 MNHEY, CDR2 SMNVEV (reference sequence). The CDR3 totals 14 residues. This CDR3 reads CASSPSGPPDTQYF. The DNA of the CDR3 is TGTGCCAGCAGTCCTAGCGGCCCTCCGGATACGCAGTATTTT.

The chain recombines TRBV21-1 with TRBJ1-4. TRBV21-1 is shown as a pseudogene. This CDR3 region has 17 residues. The CDR3 DNA follows: TGTGCCAGCAGAGTAATGGTCGGGGGGCGCAAAGCTGAAAAACTGTTTTTT. Translating it yields CASRVMVGGRKAEKLFF.